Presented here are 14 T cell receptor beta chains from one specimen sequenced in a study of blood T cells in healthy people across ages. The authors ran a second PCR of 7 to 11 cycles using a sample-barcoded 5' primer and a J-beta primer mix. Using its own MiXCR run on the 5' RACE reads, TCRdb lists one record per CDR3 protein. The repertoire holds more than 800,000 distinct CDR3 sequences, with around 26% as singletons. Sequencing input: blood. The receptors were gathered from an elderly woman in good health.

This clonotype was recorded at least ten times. The CDR3 region is CASSYPSGGPSYNEQFF. In nucleotides, the CDR3 is TGTGCCAGCAGTTACCCTAGCGGGGGGCCATCCTACAATGAGCAGTTCTTC. The V and J genes are TRBV6-2 or TRBV6-3 and TRBJ2-1, with 11 bases lining up with TRBD2. The CDR3 is 17 residues long. Trimming at V came to 2 bases and at J to 1 base, leaving 4 bases not matched to a gene. CDR1 and CDR2 (germline): MNHEY, SVGEGT.

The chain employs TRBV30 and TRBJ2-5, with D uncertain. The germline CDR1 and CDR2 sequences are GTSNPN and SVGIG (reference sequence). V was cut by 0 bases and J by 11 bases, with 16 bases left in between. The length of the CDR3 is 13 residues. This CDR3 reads CAWSVDGYNEQYF. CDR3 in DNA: TGTGCCTGGAGTGTAGACGGGTACAATGAGCAGTACTTC.

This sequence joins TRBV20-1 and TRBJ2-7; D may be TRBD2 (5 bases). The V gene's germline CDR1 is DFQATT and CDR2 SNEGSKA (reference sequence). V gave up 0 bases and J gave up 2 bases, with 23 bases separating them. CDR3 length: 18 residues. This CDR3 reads CSARDTQRATINPYEQYF. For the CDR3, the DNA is TGCAGTGCTAGAGATACACAGAGGGCCACTATAAACCCCTACGAGCAGTACTTC.

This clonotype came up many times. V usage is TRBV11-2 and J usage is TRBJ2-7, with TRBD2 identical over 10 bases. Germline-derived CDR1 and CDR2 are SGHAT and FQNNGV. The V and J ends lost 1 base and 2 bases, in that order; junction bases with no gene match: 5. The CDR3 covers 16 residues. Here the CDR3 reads CASSLGTSGYTYEQYF. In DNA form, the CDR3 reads TGTGCCAGCAGCTTAGGGACTAGCGGCTATACCTACGAGCAGTACTTC. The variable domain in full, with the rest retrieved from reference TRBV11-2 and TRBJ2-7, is EAGVAQSPRYKIIEKRQSVAFWCNPISGHATLYWYQQILGQGPKLLIQFQNNGVVDDSQLPKDRFSAERLKGVDSTLKIQPAKLEDSAVYLCASSLGTSGYTYEQYFGPGTRLTVT.

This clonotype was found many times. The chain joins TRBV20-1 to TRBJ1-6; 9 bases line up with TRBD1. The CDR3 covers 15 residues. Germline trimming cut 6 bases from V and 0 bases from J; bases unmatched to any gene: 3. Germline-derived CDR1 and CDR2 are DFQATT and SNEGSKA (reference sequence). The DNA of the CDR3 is TGCAGTGCAGGACAGGGGATCTCCTATAATTCACCCCTCCACTTT. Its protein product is CSAGQGISYNSPLHF.

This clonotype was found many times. CDR3 DNA: TGTGCCAGCTCACTTAGCACAGATATTCAAGAGACCCAGTACTTC. Amino acid sequence: CASSLSTDIQETQYF. This sequence joins TRBV18 and TRBJ2-5; D remains ambiguous. Between the trimmed V and J ends, which lost 4 bases and 2 bases, there was a span of 14 bases. This CDR3 spans 15 amino acids. From germline, CDR1 is KGHSH and CDR2 LQKENI.

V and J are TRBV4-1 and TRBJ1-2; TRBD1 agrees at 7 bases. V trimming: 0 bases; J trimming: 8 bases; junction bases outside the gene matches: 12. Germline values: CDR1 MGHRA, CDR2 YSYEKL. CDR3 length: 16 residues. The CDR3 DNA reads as TGCGCCAGCAGCCAAGAGGCTGACAGGGAAGCAGGCGGCTACACCTTC. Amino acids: CASSQEADREAGGYTF.

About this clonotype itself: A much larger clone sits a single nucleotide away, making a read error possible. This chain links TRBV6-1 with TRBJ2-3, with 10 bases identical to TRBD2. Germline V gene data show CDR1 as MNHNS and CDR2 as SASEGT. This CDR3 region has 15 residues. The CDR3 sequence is CASSGTSGSTDTRYF. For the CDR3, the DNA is TGTGCCAGCAGTGGGACTAGCGGAAGCACAGATACGCGGTATTTT.

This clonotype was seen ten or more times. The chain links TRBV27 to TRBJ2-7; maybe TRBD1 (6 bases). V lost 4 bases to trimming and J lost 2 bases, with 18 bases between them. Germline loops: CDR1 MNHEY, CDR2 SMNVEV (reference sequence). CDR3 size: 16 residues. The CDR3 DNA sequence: TGTGCCAGCAGTTCCCCTTACTACAGGGCCACCTACGAGCAGTACTTC. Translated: CASSSPYYRATYEQYF.

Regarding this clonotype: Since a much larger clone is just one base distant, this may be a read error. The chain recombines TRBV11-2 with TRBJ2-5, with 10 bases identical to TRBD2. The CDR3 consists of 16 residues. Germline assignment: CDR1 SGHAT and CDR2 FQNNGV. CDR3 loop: CASGLLAGGLIETQYF. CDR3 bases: TGTGCCAGCGGCTTATTAGCGGGGGGCCTCATAGAGACCCAGTACTTC.

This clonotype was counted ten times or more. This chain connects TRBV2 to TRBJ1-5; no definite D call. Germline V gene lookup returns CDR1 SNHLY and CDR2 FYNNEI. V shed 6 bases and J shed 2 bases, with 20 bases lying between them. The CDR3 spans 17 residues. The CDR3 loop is CASSQAINPFGNQPQHF. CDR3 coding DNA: TGTGCCAGCAGCCAGGCCATAAACCCCTTTGGCAATCAGCCCCAGCATTTT.

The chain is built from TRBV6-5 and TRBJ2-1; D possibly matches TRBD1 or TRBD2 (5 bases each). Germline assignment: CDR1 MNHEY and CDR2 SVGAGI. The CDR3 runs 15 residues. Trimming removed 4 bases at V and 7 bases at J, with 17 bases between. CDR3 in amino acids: CASSLTGARGNEQFF. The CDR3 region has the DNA TGTGCCAGCAGTTTGACCGGGGCCAGAGGGAATGAGCAGTTCTTC.

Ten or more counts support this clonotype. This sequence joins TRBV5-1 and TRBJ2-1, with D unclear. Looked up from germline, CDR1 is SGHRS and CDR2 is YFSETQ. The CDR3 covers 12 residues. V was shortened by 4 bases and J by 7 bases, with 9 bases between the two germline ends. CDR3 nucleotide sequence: TGCGCCAGCAGCCACGACGGGAATGAGCAGTTCTTC. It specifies CASSHDGNEQFF.

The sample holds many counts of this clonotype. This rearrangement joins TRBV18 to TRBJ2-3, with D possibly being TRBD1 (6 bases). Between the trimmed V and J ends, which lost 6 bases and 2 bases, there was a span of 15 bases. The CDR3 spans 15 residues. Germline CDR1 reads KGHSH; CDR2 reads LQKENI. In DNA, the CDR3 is TGTGCCAGCTCTTTCATAGGGGGAGACACAGATACGCAGTATTTT. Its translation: CASSFIGGDTDTQYF. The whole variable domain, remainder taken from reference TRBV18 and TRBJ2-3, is NAGVMQNPRHLVRRRGQEARLRCSPMKGHSHVYWYRQLPEEGLKFMVYLQKENIIDESGMPKERFSAEFPKEGPSILRIQQVVRGDSAAYFCASSFIGGDTDTQYFGPGTRLTVL.